The 31 T cell receptor beta chains presented below share a single source sample, sequenced in a study of blood T cells in healthy people across ages. PCR was performed a second time for about 7 to 11 cycles using a sample-barcoded 5' primer and a J-beta primer mix. Using its own MiXCR run on the 5' RACE reads, TCRdb lists one record per CDR3 protein. The repertoire has around 970,000 distinct CDR3 sequences, roughly half of them found once; the top ten carry about a fifth. Sequencing used blood. Every receptor here comes from an older woman in good health.

The V call is TRBV27, the J call TRBJ2-5, with D unclear. The last part of the DNA fits TRBJ2-7 better; the J call may be wrong. The germline gives CDR1 MNHEY, CDR2 SMNVEV (reference sequence). This CDR3 is built from 15 residues. CDR3 protein: CASSLLQGYSHEQYF. Here the CDR3 DNA reads TGTGCCAGCAGTCTTCTACAAGGTTATAGCCACGAGCAGTACTTC.

This clonotype has at least ten counts. J is TRBJ2-7 and V is TRBV12-3 or TRBV12-4; possible D gene TRBD2, 5 bases. The CDR3 contains 12 residues. V lost 3 bases and J 4 bases, leaving 7 bases between the germline ends. Here the CDR3 DNA reads TGTGCCAGCAGTTTGTGGGAGTACGAGCAGTACTTC. As protein: CASSLWEYEQYF.

The chain uses TRBV7-3 and TRBJ1-1; D may be TRBD1 (5 bases). Germline V gene data show CDR1 as SGHTA and CDR2 as FQGTGA. Deletions cut 0 bases from V and 7 bases from J, with 12 bases between. CDR3 size: 14 residues. The CDR3 DNA sequence: TGTGCCAGCAGCTTAACTGGGGGAGGCAGTGAAGCTTTCTTT. It yields the protein CASSLTGGGSEAFF.

V gene TRBV10-3 combines with J gene TRBJ2-7; 11 bases are shared with TRBD2. Per germline, CDR1 ENHRY and CDR2 SYGVKD. The CDR3 sequence is 15 residues long. V lost 4 bases, J lost 6 bases, and 8 bases stayed unmatched. The CDR3 sequence is CAISVSALAGAEQYF. In DNA form, the CDR3 reads TGTGCCATCAGTGTGTCGGCACTAGCGGGAGCCGAGCAGTACTTC.

This clonotype was counted a few times. The chain carries TRBV15 and TRBJ2-7; 14 bases are a match to TRBD2. V lost 5 bases to trimming and J lost 2 bases; unmatched junction nucleotides: 5. This CDR3 has 16 residues. CDR1 and CDR2 (germline): LNHNV, YYDKDF (reference sequence). In DNA form, the CDR3 reads TGTGCCACCAGCCGTCCGGGACTAGCGGGGGCCTACGAGCAGTACTTC. Amino acid sequence: CATSRPGLAGAYEQYF. Full variable domain (rest looked up from reference TRBV15 and TRBJ2-7): DAMVIQNPRYQVTQFGKPVTLSCSQTLNHNVMYWYQQKSSQAPKLLFHYYDKDFNNEADTPDNFQSRRPNTSFCFLDIRSPGLGDTAMYLCATSRPGLAGAYEQYFGPGTRLTVT.

V is TRBV9 and J is TRBJ2-7; possible D gene TRBD2, 6 bases. This CDR3 contains 13 residues. The V and J ends lost 5 bases and 5 bases respectively, with 14 bases between them. Per germline, CDR1 SGDLS and CDR2 YYNGEE. CDR3 sequence: CASRAAGSDEQYF. The CDR3 coding sequence is TGTGCCAGCAGGGCCGCGGGGAGCGACGAGCAGTACTTC.

The chain links TRBV4-1 to TRBJ2-3; D call uncertain. This CDR3 is built from 14 residues. Trimming shortened V by 5 bases and J by 4 bases, and 13 bases separated the two germline ends. The germline gives CDR1 MGHRA, CDR2 YSYEKL. CDR3 DNA: TGCGCCAGCAGCACTGGTCTTGCGGCAGATACGCAGTATTTT. Protein product: CASSTGLAADTQYF.

The chain links TRBV27 to TRBJ1-4; possible D gene TRBD1, 6 bases. Germline V lookup: CDR1 MNHEY, CDR2 SMNVEV (reference sequence). The CDR3 has 17 amino acids. The V end was cut by 2 bases, the J end by 4 bases, with 17 bases between. The CDR3 region is CASSLKGGAFINEKLFF. CDR3 bases: TGTGCCAGCAGTTTAAAGGGGGGGGCTTTTATTAATGAAAAACTGTTTTTT.

V and J are TRBV6-2 or TRBV6-3 and TRBJ1-1; unclear D gene. CDR3 size: 16 residues. Deletions cut 4 bases from V and 5 bases from J, with 20 bases between. Germline lookup yields CDR1 MNHEY and CDR2 SVGEGT. CDR3 protein: CASSWGVDLRGTEAFF. CDR3 nucleotides: TGTGCCAGCAGTTGGGGTGTAGACCTTCGAGGGACTGAAGCTTTCTTT.

The J gene is TRBJ1-5, the V gene TRBV28; D remains unclear. The germline CDR1 and CDR2 sequences are MDHEN and SYDVKM. The CDR3 has 13 residues. Trimming shortened V by 6 bases and J by 7 bases, and 13 bases separated the two germline ends. The CDR3 DNA reads TGTGCCAGCAGGACCGACCTCATGCAGCCCCAGCATTTT. Its translation: CASRTDLMQPQHF.

The chain joins TRBV12-3 or TRBV12-4 to TRBJ2-5; 8 positions agree with TRBD2. This CDR3 is built from 15 residues. V shed 6 bases, J shed 1 base, and the junction held 7 bases outside the gene matches. This chain's CDR3 is CASRRAGVTQETQYF. CDR3 coding DNA: TGTGCCAGCAGAAGAGCGGGAGTCACCCAAGAGACCCAGTACTTC.

V gene TRBV29-1 combines with J gene TRBJ2-3; D remains ambiguous. CDR3 size: 14 residues. The V end lost 6 bases, the J end lost 2 bases, and 15 bases lay between the germline ends. Germline loops: CDR1 SQVTM, CDR2 ANQGSEA. The CDR3 sequence: CSVVTERYTDTQYF. The CDR3 nucleotides read TGCAGCGTGGTAACTGAACGATACACAGATACGCAGTATTTT.

The chain employs TRBV7-2 and TRBJ2-7; D is possibly TRBD2 (6 bases). This CDR3 spans 15 amino acids. Germline values: CDR1 SGHTA, CDR2 FQGNSA. The V and J ends lost 5 bases and 0 bases respectively, with 14 bases between them. CDR3 in amino acids: CASSIKLGGSYEQYF. Written as DNA, the CDR3 is TGTGCCAGCAGCATCAAACTGGGGGGCTCCTACGAGCAGTACTTC.

This clonotype turned up a few times. The chain couples TRBV20-1 to TRBJ2-1, with a weak D call TRBD2 (6 bases). The germline gives CDR1 DFQATT, CDR2 SNEGSKA (reference sequence). V lost 0 bases, J lost 7 bases, and 10 bases lay in between. The CDR3 sequence is 13 residues long. CDR3 residues: CSARESGLNEQFF. Here the CDR3 DNA reads TGCAGTGCTAGAGAGAGTGGACTAAATGAGCAGTTCTTC.

The chain carries TRBV28 and TRBJ2-1; TRBD2 aligns across 7 bases. This CDR3 region has 15 residues. The V gene end was trimmed by 11 bases and the J gene end by 3 bases; junction bases not matched to a gene: 13. Germline CDR1 reads MDHEN; CDR2 reads SYDVKM. DNA for the CDR3: TGTGCCTCTTGCGGGACTATAAAGGTCTACAATGAGCAGTTCTTC. Protein sequence: CASCGTIKVYNEQFF.

The chain employs TRBV6-6 and TRBJ2-7; D unclear. Germline CDR1 is MNHNY and CDR2 is SVGAGI (reference sequence). This CDR3 spans 15 amino acids. V dropped 5 bases and J dropped 6 bases, with 20 bases sitting between them. In DNA, the CDR3 is TGTGCCAGCAGTCCCCCCCGGAGCCGTGGTCGCGAGCAGTACTTC. Its translation: CASSPPRSRGREQYF.

The chain links TRBV24-1 to TRBJ2-5; D remains unclear. Germline CDR1 KGHDR, CDR2 SFDVKD. V was cut by 3 bases and J by 7 bases, with 11 bases left in between. The CDR3 sequence is 13 residues long. The CDR3 loop is CATSDPGLGTQYF. The CDR3 DNA reads as TGTGCCACCAGTGATCCTGGTTTGGGGACCCAGTACTTC.

As regards this clonotype: It may be a read error: a sequence one base away is much more abundant. The CDR3 DNA follows: TGTGCCAGCAGCCAAGAAGGGCGGCGGGGCGTAGGCTACACCTTC. Translated: CASSQEGRRGVGYTF. V gene TRBV3-1 combines with J gene TRBJ1-2; the D gene is possibly TRBD1 (5 bases). The V gene lost 0 bases and the J gene lost 8 bases, with 16 bases spanning the gap. CDR3 length equals 15 residues. Germline V lookup: CDR1 LGHDT, CDR2 YNNKEL (reference sequence).

This chain connects TRBV4-1 to TRBJ2-5, with 7 bases matching TRBD1. Germline lookup yields CDR1 MGHRA and CDR2 YSYEKL. V dropped 1 base and J dropped 2; count of bases not matched to a gene: 4. The CDR3 spans 15 residues. This chain's CDR3 is CASSQVGQTQETQYF. The CDR3 DNA sequence: TGCGCCAGCAGCCAAGTGGGACAGACACAAGAGACCCAGTACTTC.

V gene TRBV2 combines with J gene TRBJ1-1; D is unresolved. Germline CDR1 and CDR2: SNHLY and FYNNEI. CDR3 length: 13 amino acids. With 4 bases removed from V and 6 bases from J, the gap between germline ends came to 12 bases. The CDR3 DNA follows: TGTGCCAGCAGTGTGGGCAATCGGGCTGAAGCTTTCTTT. This codes for CASSVGNRAEAFF.

This clonotype was detected a few times. The chain carries TRBV7-8 and TRBJ1-2; possible D gene TRBD1, 6 bases. Germline assignment: CDR1 SGHVS and CDR2 FQNEAQ. The ends were cut back, 0 bases at V and 4 bases at J, with 21 bases in the middle. There are 18 residues in the CDR3. CDR3 amino acids: CASSLAPFRGPVSYGYTF. DNA of the CDR3: TGTGCCAGCAGCTTAGCGCCCTTCCGGGGGCCCGTTTCCTATGGCTACACCTTC.

The chain combines TRBV27 with TRBJ2-7; 11 nucleotides match TRBD2. The CDR3 covers 15 residues. Germline CDR1 and CDR2: MNHEY and SMNVEV (reference sequence). J was trimmed by 4 bases and V by 7 bases; bases with no gene match: 9. The DNA of the CDR3 is TGTGCCAGCACCGCCGGGACTAGCGGAATTTACGAGCAGTACTTC. As protein: CASTAGTSGIYEQYF.

The chain employs TRBV6-1 and TRBJ2-5, with D unresolved. The V end lost 1 base, the J end lost 11 bases, and 14 bases lay between the germline ends. The CDR3 loop spans 13 amino acids. Germline V lookup: CDR1 MNHNS, CDR2 SASEGT. This CDR3 reads CASSEVWQEWQYF. CDR3 DNA: TGTGCCAGCAGTGAAGTCTGGCAGGAGTGGCAGTACTTC.

This rearrangement joins TRBV6-2 or TRBV6-3 to TRBJ2-3; TRBD1 or TRBD2 may be the D gene (5 bases each). The CDR3 contains 14 residues. Germline loops: CDR1 MNHEY, CDR2 SVGEGT. DNA for the CDR3: TGTGTCACCCCCACTAGTGGGGGACCGGATACGCAGTATTTT. Its protein product is CVTPTSGGPDTQYF.

This chain links TRBV7-2 with TRBJ2-3; TRBD2 aligns across 8 bases. Germline CDR1 reads SGHTA; CDR2 reads FQGNSA. The CDR3 consists of 15 residues. J lost 3 bases, V lost 5 bases, and 7 bases had no gene match. As DNA, the CDR3 is TGTGCCAGCAGCCCCCAGAGCGGGAGAACAGATACGCAGTATTTT. Translation: CASSPQSGRTDTQYF.

The chain carries TRBV6-2 or TRBV6-3 and TRBJ1-1, with D possibly TRBD1 on 6 matching bases. The germline V and J ends were trimmed by 10 bases and 1 base, with 13 bases remaining between them. Germline CDR1 reads MNHEY; CDR2 reads SVGEGT. CDR3 length: 13 amino acids. The CDR3 DNA follows: TGTGCCACCCACCAGACAGGGAACACTGAAGCTTTCTTT. This translates into CATHQTGNTEAFF.

Remarks on this clonotype: At one boundary the junction diverges from the germline segment, which might be a read error. The V and J genes are TRBV7-2 and TRBJ2-7; 7 nucleotides agree with TRBD2. The J call is in doubt because the DNA end fits TRBJ2-5 better. Germline values: CDR1 SGHTA, CDR2 FQGNSA. The CDR3 consists of 14 residues. The CDR3 is CASSSGLVQGTQYF. The CDR3 DNA reads as TGTGCCAGCAGCTCCGGACTAGTCCAAGGGACCCAGTACTTC.

This clonotype was seen a few times. The chain is built from TRBV12-3 or TRBV12-4 and TRBJ2-7; D is ambiguous. The V and J ends lost 3 bases and 5 bases respectively, with 8 bases between them. The CDR3 runs 12 residues. CDR3 region: CASSLSLDEQYF. The CDR3 DNA follows: TGTGCCAGCAGTTTGTCCCTGGACGAGCAGTACTTC.

In its sample, this clonotype was seen a few times. The chain links TRBV20-1 to TRBJ1-2; D gene uncertain. Germline CDR1 reads DFQATT; CDR2 reads SNEGSKA (reference sequence). The V end was cut by 6 bases, the J end by 6 bases, with 17 bases between. This CDR3 contains 13 residues. This chain's CDR3 is CSAQRRGMNGYTF. As DNA, the CDR3 is TGCAGTGCGCAGAGGCGGGGTATGAATGGCTACACCTTC.

This clonotype came up many times. The chain uses TRBV12-3 or TRBV12-4 and TRBJ2-3, with D possibly being TRBD1 or TRBD2 (5 bases each). The CDR3 has 15 amino acids. Trimming stripped 7 bases from V and 4 bases from J, with 18 bases between. The CDR3 DNA sequence: TGTGCCAGCACCCCCCGGCAGGGAGTAGCAGATACGCAGTATTTT. It codes for CASTPRQGVADTQYF.

The chain couples TRBV7-2 to TRBJ2-1; D unclear. Trimming left V 7 bases short and J 6 bases short, with 13 bases between. Germline V gene sequence: CDR1 SGHTA, CDR2 FQGNSA. CDR3 length: 13 amino acids. The DNA of the CDR3 is TGTGCCAGCAACAAAAATCTACGCAATGAGCAGTTCTTC. Translation: CASNKNLRNEQFF. Full variable domain (outside the CDR3, taken from reference TRBV7-2 and TRBJ2-1): GAGVSQSPSNKVTEKGKDVELRCDPISGHTALYWYRQSLGQGLEFLIYFQGNSAPDKSGLPSDRFSAERTGGSVSTLTIQRTQQEDSAVYLCASNKNLRNEQFFGPGTRLTVL.